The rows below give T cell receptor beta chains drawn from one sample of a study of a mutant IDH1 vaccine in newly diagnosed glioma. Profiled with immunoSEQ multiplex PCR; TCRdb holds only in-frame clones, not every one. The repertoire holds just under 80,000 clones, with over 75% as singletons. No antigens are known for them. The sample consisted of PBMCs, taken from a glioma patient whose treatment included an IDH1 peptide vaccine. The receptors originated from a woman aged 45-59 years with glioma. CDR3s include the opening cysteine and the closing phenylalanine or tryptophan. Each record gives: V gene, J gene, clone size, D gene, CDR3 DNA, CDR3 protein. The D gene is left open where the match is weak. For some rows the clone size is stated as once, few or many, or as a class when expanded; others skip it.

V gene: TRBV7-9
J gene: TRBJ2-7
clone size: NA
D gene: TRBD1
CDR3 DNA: TGTGCCAGCAGCACGGGACAGAGGGAGTACGAGCAGTACTTC
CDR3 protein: CASSTGQREYEQYF

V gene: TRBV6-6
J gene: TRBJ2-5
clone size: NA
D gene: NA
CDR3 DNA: TGTGCCAGCAGTCCCTCCCGGCAGGGACAAGGAAAAGAAGACTTC
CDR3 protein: CASSPSRQGQGKEDF

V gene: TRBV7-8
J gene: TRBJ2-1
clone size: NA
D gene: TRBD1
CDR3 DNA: TGTGCCAGCAGCTTCCGTCTCGGCAGGGGGCCTTACAATGAGCAGTTCTTC
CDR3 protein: CASSFRLGRGPYNEQFF

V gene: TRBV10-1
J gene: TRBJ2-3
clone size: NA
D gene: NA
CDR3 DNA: TGCGCCAGCAGTGAGGGACGGGCCAGGACAGATACGCAGTATTTT
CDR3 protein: CASSEGRARTDTQYF

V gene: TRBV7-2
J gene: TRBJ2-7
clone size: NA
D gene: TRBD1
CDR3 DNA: TGTGCCATTCACCGAGGGGACAGGGCCTCCTACGAGCAGTACTTC
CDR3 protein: CAIHRGDRASYEQYF

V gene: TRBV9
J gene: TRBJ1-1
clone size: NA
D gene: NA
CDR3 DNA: TGTGCCAGCAGCGTAGGAGGGGGGTATCTGAACACTGAAGCTTTCTTT
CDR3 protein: CASSVGGGYLNTEAFF

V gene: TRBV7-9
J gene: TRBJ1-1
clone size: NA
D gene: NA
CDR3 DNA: TGTGCCAGCAGCCGCAATTGGGAGAACACTGAAGCTTTCTTT
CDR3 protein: CASSRNWENTEAFF

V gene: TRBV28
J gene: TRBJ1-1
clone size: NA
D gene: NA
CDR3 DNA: TGTGCCAGCAGGCTAAGCCGAGCGGTCACTGAAGCTTTCTTT
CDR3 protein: CASRLSRAVTEAFF

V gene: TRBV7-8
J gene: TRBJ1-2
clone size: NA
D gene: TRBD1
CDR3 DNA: TGTGCCAGCAGCCCGAGGACAGGCTTAACGGGGGGCTACACCTTC
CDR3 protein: CASSPRTGLTGGYTF

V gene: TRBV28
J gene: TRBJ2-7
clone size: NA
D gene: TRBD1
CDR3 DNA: TGTGCCAGCAGCGTGGGACAGTCCCCTACCGAGCAGTACTTC
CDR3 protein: CASSVGQSPTEQYF

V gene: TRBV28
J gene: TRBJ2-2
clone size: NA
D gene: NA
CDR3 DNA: TGTGCCAGCAGTTCGGCGACCCCGAACACCGGGGAGCTGTTTTTT
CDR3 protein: CASSSATPNTGELFF

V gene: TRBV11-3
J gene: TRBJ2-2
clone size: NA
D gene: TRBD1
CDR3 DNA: TGTGCCAGCAGCTTAGACCGGGGACAGGGGAGCACCGGGGAGCTGTTTTTT
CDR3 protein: CASSLDRGQGSTGELFF

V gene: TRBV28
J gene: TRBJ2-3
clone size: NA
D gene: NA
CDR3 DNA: TGTGCCAGCACTCGGACTAAGAACACAGATACGCAGTATTTT
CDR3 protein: CASTRTKNTDTQYF

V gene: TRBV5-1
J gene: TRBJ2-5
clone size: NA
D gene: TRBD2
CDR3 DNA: TGCGCCAGCAGCTTAAGACTAGCGGCATACAAAGAGACCCAGTACTTC
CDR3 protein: CASSLRLAAYKETQYF

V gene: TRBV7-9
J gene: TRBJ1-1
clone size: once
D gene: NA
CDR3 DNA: TGTGCCAGCAGCTTAAGGCAGGGACACACTGAAGCTTTCTTT
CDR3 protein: CASSLRQGHTEAFF

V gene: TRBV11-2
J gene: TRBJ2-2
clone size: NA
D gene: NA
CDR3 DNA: TGTGCCAGCAGCCCCTCGTCCAGTCGGCGCGCCGGGGAGCTGTTTTTT
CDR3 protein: CASSPSSSRRAGELFF

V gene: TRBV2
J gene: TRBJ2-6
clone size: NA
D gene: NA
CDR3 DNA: TGTGCCAGCAGTGGGCTAACTGGGGCCAACGTCCTGACTTTC
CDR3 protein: CASSGLTGANVLTF

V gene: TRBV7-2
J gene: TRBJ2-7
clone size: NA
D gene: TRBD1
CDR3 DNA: TGTGCCAGCAGCTTAGCGGACAGGGGAGCTGACGAGCAGTACTTC
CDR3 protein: CASSLADRGADEQYF

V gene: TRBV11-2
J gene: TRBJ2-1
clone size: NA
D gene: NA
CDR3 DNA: TGTGCCAGCAGCTGGGGGCGAGCAGGGCTTTCCTACAATGAGCAGTTCTTC
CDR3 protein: CASSWGRAGLSYNEQFF

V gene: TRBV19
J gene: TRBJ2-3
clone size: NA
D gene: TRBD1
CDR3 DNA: TGTGCCAGTAAGGAGGGACAGGGAACAGATACGCAGTATTTT
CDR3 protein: CASKEGQGTDTQYF

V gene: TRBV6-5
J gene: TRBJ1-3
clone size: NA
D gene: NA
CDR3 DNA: TGTGCCAGCAGGAGGGTTCCCTCTGGAAACACCATATATTTT
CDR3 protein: CASRRVPSGNTIYF

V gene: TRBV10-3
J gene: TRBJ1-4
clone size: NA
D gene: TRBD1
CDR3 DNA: TGTGCCATCAGCGAAGGAGGGACAGGGAATGAAAAACTGTTTTTT
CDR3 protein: CAISEGGTGNEKLFF

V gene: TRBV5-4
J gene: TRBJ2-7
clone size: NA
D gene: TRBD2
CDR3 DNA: TGTGCCAGCAGCTTGGCTAGCGGGAGTTACTACGAGCAGTACTTC
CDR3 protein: CASSLASGSYYEQYF

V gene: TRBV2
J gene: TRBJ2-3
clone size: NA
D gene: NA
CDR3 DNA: TGTGCCAGCAGCGCACCTCCACCGGGCCCCACAGATACGCAGTATTTT
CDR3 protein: CASSAPPPGPTDTQYF

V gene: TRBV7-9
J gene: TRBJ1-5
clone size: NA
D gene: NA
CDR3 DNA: TGTGCCAGCACCCGAGATGGGCCCCAGCATTTT
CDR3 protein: CASTRDGPQHF

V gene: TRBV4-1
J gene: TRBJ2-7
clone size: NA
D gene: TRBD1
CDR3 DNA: TGCGCCAGCAGCCATGGGACAGCCTACGAGCAGTACTTC
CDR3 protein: CASSHGTAYEQYF

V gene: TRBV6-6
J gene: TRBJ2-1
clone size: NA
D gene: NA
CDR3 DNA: TGTGCCAGCAGCCGCGGCCTAGTTAACAATGAGCAGTTCTTC
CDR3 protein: CASSRGLVNNEQFF

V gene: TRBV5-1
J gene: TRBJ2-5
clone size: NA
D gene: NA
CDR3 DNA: TGCGCCAGCAGCTTGGCCGGGGCTGTGCAAGAGACCCAGTACTTC
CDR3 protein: CASSLAGAVQETQYF

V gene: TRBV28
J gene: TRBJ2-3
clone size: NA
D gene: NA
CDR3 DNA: TGTGCCAGCAGTCCTCGGAACGGACCGGATACGCAGTATTTT
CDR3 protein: CASSPRNGPDTQYF

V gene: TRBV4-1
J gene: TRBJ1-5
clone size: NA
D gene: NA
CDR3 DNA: TGCGCCAGCAGCCAAGAACCGGGGCTCAATCAGCCCCAGCATTTT
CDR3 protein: CASSQEPGLNQPQHF

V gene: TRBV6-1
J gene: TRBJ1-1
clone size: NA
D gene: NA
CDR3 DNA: TGTGCCAGCAGTCTACCGGGACCGATGAACACTGAAGCTTTCTTT
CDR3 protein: CASSLPGPMNTEAFF

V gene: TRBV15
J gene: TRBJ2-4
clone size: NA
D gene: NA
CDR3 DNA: TGTGCCACCAGCAGGTCGGGGGCGACCAAAAACATTCAGTACTTC
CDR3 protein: CATSRSGATKNIQYF

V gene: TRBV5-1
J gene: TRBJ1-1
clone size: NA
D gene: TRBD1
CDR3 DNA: TGCGCCAGCAGCTTGGCGGACAGGGCGAACACTGAAGCTTTCTTT
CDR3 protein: CASSLADRANTEAFF

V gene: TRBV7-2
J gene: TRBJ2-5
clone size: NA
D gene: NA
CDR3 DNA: TGTGCCAGCAGCCCCCGGGTAACGGGGGAGACCCAGTACTTC
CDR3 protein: CASSPRVTGETQYF

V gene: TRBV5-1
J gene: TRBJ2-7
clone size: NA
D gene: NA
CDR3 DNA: TGCGCCAGCAGCTTGGATTTTCGGGGGCGCTACGAGCAGTACTTC
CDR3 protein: CASSLDFRGRYEQYF

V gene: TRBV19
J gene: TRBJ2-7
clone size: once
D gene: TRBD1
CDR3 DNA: TGTGCCAGTAGTACCCGACAGGGGACTTTGTACGAGCAGTACTTC
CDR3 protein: CASSTRQGTLYEQYF

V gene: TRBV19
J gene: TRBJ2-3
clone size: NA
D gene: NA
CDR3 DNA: TGTGCCAGTAGCCGTTTGGGGAGCACAGATACGCAGTATTTT
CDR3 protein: CASSRLGSTDTQYF

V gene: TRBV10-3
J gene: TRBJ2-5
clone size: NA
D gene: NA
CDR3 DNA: TGTGCCATCAGTGACAGTTTGAAAGAGACCCAGTACTTC
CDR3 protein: CAISDSLKETQYF

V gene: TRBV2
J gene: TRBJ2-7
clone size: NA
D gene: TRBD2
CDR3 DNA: TGTGCCAGCAGTGAAGGGCTAGCGGGGACCTACGAGCAGTACTTC
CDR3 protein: CASSEGLAGTYEQYF

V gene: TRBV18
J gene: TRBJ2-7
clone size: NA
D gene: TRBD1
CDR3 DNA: TGTGCCAGCGGCAGGGGGAACGAGCAGTACTTC
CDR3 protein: CASGRGNEQYF

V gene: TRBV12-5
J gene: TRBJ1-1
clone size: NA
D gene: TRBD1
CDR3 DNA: TGTGCTAGTGGTTTGGTACGGGCAGGGGGCGCAAACACTGAAGCTTTCTTT
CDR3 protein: CASGLVRAGGANTEAFF

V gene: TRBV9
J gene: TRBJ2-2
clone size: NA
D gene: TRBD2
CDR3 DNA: TGTGCCAGCAGCGTATCGAAGCGGGGGAACACCGGGGAGCTGTTTTTT
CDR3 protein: CASSVSKRGNTGELFF

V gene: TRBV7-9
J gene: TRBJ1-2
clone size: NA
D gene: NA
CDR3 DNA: TGTGCCAGCGTCTCGGGGGGCAGCTATGGCTACACCTTC
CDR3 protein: CASVSGGSYGYTF

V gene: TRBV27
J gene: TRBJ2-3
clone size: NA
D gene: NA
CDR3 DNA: TGTGCCAGCAGTTTAAGAGTAAGGGGCACAGATACGCAGTATTTT
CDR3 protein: CASSLRVRGTDTQYF

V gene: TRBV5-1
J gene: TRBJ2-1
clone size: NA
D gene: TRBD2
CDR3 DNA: TGCGCCAGCAGCTTGGACCTAGCGGGAGTCGGGGAGCAGTTCTTC
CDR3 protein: CASSLDLAGVGEQFF

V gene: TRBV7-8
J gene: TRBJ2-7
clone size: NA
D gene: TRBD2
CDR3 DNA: TGTGCCAGCAGCCCCACTAGCGGGATCTACGAGCAGTACTTC
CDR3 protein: CASSPTSGIYEQYF

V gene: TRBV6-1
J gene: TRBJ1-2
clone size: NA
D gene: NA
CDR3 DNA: TGTGCCAGCAGTGAAATGGGGAACTATGGCTACACCTTC
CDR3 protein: CASSEMGNYGYTF

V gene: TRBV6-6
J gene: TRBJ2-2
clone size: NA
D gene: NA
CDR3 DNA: TGTGCCAGCAGTTACAACACCGGGGAGCTGTTTTTT
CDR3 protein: CASSYNTGELFF

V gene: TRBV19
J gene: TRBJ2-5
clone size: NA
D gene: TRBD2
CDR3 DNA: TGTGCCAGTAGTATCCATGGTAGCGGGAGGGCCGGGGAGACCCAGTACTTC
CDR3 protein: CASSIHGSGRAGETQYF

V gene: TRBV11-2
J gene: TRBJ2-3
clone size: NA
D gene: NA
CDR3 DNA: TGTGCCAGCAGCTTACCAGCGACAGATACGCAGTATTTT
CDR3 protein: CASSLPATDTQYF

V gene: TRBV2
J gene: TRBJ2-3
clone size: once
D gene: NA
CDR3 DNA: TGTGCCAGCAGTTTGGACTGGTTTCGTGGTACAGATACGCAGTATTTT
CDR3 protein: CASSLDWFRGTDTQYF

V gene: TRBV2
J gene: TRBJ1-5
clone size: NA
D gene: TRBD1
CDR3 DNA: TGTGCCAGCAGTCCCGACAGGGCGGCGCAGCCCCAGCATTTT
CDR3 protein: CASSPDRAAQPQHF

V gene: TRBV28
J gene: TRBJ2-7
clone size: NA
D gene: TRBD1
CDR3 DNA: TGTGCCAGCAGTTTGCGGCAGGGGGCGCGTGAGCAGTACTTC
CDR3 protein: CASSLRQGAREQYF